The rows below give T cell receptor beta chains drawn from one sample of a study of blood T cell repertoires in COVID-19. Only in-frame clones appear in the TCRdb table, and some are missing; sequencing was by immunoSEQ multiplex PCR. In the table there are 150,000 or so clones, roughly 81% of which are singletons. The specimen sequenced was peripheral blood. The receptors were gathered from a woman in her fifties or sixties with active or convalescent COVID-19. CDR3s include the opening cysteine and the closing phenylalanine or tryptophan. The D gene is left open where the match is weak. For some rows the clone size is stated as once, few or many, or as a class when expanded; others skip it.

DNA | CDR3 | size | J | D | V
TGTGCCAGCACCTCCAGGCGGGCCGGGGAGCTGTTTTTT | CASTSRRAGELFF | . | TRBJ2-2 | . | TRBV12-3/TRBV12-4
TGTGCCAGTAGTATAGCCAGGGGATCCTACGAGCAGTACTTC | CASSIARGSYEQYF | . | TRBJ2-7 | . | TRBV19
TGTGCCAGCAGCTCGGGGGTTCGGGGGGTCGGGCAGCCCCAGCATTTT | CASSSGVRGVGQPQHF | . | TRBJ1-5 | . | TRBV5-5
TGTGCCAGCAGCCAAGGGAGAATGGGTAGCTATGGCTACACCTTC | CASSQGRMGSYGYTF | . | TRBJ1-2 | . | TRBV3-1/TRBV3-2
TGTGCCAGCAGTCTTGGACAGGGCGATCAGCCCCAGCATTTT | CASSLGQGDQPQHF | . | TRBJ1-5 | TRBD1 | TRBV28
TGTGCCAGCAGCCTGAGGGCCCGCCGGGAGACCCAGTACTTC | CASSLRARRETQYF | few | TRBJ2-5 | . | TRBV5-6
TGTGCCACCAGCAGAGAGAGGCAGCTTCAAGAGACCCAGTACTTC | CATSRERQLQETQYF | . | TRBJ2-5 | . | TRBV15
TGTGCCAGTGCCGAAGGGGGGGGCCAGCCCCAGCATTTT | CASAEGGGQPQHF | few | TRBJ1-5 | . | TRBV19
TGTGCCAGCACCGGACAGAGCTATGGCTACACCTTC | CASTGQSYGYTF | once | TRBJ1-2 | . | TRBV28
TGTGCCAGCAGCCAGGACCAACAGGGCCAGCCCCAGCATTTT | CASSQDQQGQPQHF | . | TRBJ1-5 | . | TRBV4-2
TGTGCCACGGTACCATGGGGCAGGGGCACTGAAGCTTTCTTT | CATVPWGRGTEAFF | once | TRBJ1-1 | . | TRBV28
TGTGCCAGCTCACCAGGTACAGGGGCAAATAGCTACACCTTC | CASSPGTGANSYTF | . | TRBJ1-2 | TRBD1 | TRBV18
TGTGCCAGCTCACCACAGGGACAGGGGTCTCTCACCGGGGAGCTGTTTTTT | CASSPQGQGSLTGELFF | few | TRBJ2-2 | TRBD1 | TRBV18
TGTGCCGCCCTCACATACGGGACTAATGAGCAGTTCTTC | CAALTYGTNEQFF | . | TRBJ2-1 | . | TRBV28
TGTGCCAGCAGCTCCACGGGACTAGCGGGATTAACCGGGGAGCTGTTTTTT | CASSSTGLAGLTGELFF | few | TRBJ2-2 | TRBD2 | TRBV11-3
TGTGCCAGCAGCAACGAAGAGACCCAGTACTTC | CASSNEETQYF | few | TRBJ2-5 | . | TRBV21-1
TGTGCCAGCAGCCTAAACGGAGATACGCAGTATTTT | CASSLNGDTQYF | . | TRBJ2-3 | . | TRBV12-3/TRBV12-4
TGTGCCAGCAGCCAAGCGGGAGCTGGAAACACCATATATTTT | CASSQAGAGNTIYF | once | TRBJ1-3 | . | TRBV14
TGTGCCAGCAGCCCCCCCGCGGGAGGTGAGACCCAGTACTTC | CASSPPAGGETQYF | . | TRBJ2-5 | TRBD2 | TRBV7-2